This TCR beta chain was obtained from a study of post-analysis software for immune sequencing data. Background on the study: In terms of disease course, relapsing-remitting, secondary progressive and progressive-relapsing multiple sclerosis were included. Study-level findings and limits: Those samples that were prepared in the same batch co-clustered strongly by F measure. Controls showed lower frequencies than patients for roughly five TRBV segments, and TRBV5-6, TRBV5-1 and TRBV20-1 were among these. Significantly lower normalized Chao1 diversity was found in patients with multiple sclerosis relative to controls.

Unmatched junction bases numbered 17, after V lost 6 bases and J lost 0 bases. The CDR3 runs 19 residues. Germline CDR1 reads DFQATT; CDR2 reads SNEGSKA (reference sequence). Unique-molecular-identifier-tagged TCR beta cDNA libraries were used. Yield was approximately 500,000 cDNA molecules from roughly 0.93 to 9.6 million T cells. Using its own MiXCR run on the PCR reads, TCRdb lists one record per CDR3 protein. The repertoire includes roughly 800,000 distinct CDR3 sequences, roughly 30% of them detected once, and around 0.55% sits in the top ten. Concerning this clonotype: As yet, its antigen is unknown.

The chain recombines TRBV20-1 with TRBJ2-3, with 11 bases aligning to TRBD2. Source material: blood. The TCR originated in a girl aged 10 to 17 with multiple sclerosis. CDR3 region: CSAHLHLSSGRTSTDTQYF. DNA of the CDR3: TGCAGTGCACACTTACATCTTTCTAGCGGGAGGACCAGCACAGATACGCAGTATTTT.